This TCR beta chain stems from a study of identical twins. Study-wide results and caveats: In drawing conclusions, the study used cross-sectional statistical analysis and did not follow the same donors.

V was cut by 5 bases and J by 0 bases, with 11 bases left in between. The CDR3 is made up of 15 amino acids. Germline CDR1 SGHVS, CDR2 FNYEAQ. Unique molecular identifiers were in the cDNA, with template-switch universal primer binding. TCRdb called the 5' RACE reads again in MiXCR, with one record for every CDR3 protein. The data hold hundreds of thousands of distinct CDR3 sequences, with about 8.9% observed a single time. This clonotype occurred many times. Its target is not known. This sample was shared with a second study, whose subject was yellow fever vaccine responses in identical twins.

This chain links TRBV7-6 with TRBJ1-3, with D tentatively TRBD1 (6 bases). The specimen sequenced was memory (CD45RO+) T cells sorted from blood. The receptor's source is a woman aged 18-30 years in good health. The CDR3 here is CASSLKGGSGNTIYF. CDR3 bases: TGTGCCAGCAGCCTGAAGGGGGGCTCTGGAAACACCATATATTTT.